The 9 T cell receptor beta chains reported below all come from one sample, sequenced in a study of T cell repertoires in cytomegalovirus infection. TCRdb used MiXCR to reprocess the reads, holding one entry per CDR3 protein. Among a few hundred thousand distinct CDR3 sequences listed, 33% were seen once. Antigens of these TCRs are unknown. The sample here was cultured PBMCs, taken from culture after CMV antigen stimulation. Receptors originate from a human donor in good health (CMV status not recorded). Some clones in this sample may be carry-over from other donors' samples.

The V call is TRBV6-1, the J call TRBJ1-3; D is uncertain. The CDR3 is made up of 14 amino acids. Trimming pared 6 bases from V and 6 bases from J, leaving 15 bases between. Germline V CDR1 and CDR2: MNHNS, SASEGT. DNA of the CDR3: TGTGCCAGCAGACGGATTCAAGCAATAAACACCATATATTTT. Protein sequence: CASRRIQAINTIYF.

This clonotype has more than one count but fewer than ten. This chain connects TRBV20-1 to TRBJ2-5; 8 nucleotides align to TRBD2. There are 15 residues in the CDR3. After removal of 2 bases from V and 5 bases from J, the junction contained 10 bases not matched to a gene. Germline CDR1 is DFQATT and CDR2 is SNEGSKA (reference sequence). The CDR3 DNA reads TGCAGTGCTAGAATTCCCGGGACTAGGAGGGAGACCCAGTACTTC. Protein product: CSARIPGTRRETQYF.

The J gene is TRBJ2-2, the V gene TRBV28, with 8 bases lining up with TRBD1. J lost 10 bases, V lost 8 bases, and 9 bases had no gene match. The CDR3 length is 13 residues. Germline V gene data show CDR1 as MDHEN and CDR2 as SYDVKM. The CDR3 loop is CASGRTGYEELFF. The DNA for the CDR3 is TGTGCCAGCGGACGGACAGGGTACGAGGAGCTGTTTTTT.

The chain joins TRBV6-1 to TRBJ2-1; D gene unclear. The V end lost 9 bases, the J end lost 7 bases, and 10 bases lay between the germline ends. CDR3 length: 11 residues. CDR1 MNHNS and CDR2 SASEGT come from the germline V gene. The CDR3 here is CASTTSNEQFF. CDR3 DNA sequence: TGTGCCAGTACAACATCGAATGAGCAGTTCTTC.

This rearrangement joins TRBV28 to TRBJ1-2; D gene ambiguous. Trimming stripped 2 bases from V and 1 base from J, with 8 bases between. This CDR3 has 14 residues. Per the germline V gene, CDR1 is MDHEN and CDR2 is SYDVKM. CDR3 protein: CASSLPSVNYGYTF. The CDR3 coding sequence is TGTGCCAGCAGTTTACCGAGTGTTAACTATGGCTACACCTTC.

The sample holds a few counts of this clonotype. V usage is TRBV3-1 and J usage is TRBJ2-1; TRBD2 is a possible D gene (5 bases). The ends were cut back, 1 base at V and 0 bases at J, with 13 bases in the middle. CDR3 length: 17 residues. Germline lookup yields CDR1 LGHDT and CDR2 YNNKEL (reference sequence). The CDR3 region has the DNA TGTGCCAGCAGCCAAGGCGGACTGGCGTTCTCCTACAATGAGCAGTTCTTC. Translated: CASSQGGLAFSYNEQFF.

The V and J genes are TRBV12-3 or TRBV12-4 and TRBJ2-7; 9 nucleotides line up with TRBD2. The CDR3 extends over 15 amino acids. The trim removed 0 bases at V and 5 bases at J, leaving 5 bases unmatched. In DNA form, the CDR3 reads TGTGCCAGCAGTTTAGCGGGCGGGGGGGCACACGAGCAGTACGTC. Amino acid sequence: CASSLAGGGAHEQYV.

V and J are TRBV27 and TRBJ1-1; TRBD1 aligns across 10 bases. CDR3 length equals 17 residues. Germline CDR1 and CDR2: MNHEY and SMNVEV (reference sequence). J gave up 4 bases and V 3 bases, and 11 bases lay outside the gene matches. CDR3: CASSLSGTGVQGTEAFF. In DNA, the CDR3 is TGTGCCAGCAGTTTGTCCGGGACAGGGGTTCAAGGCACTGAAGCTTTCTTT.

This sequence joins TRBV19 and TRBJ1-2; D ambiguous. Germline V gene lookup returns CDR1 LNHDA and CDR2 SQIVND (reference sequence). The CDR3 runs to 15 residues. Trimming pared 6 bases from V and 5 bases from J, leaving 19 bases between. CDR3 region: CASSALVGSEYGYTF. The CDR3 nucleotides are TGTGCCAGTAGCGCCCTTGTCGGATCTGAGTATGGCTACACCTTC.